This record covers a single T cell receptor (beta chain). Its antigen specificity is not known. Per-base qualities were not stored, and no clone one base away is much larger. The sample is drawn from a study of control samples from healthy donors and cancer patients (dated by TCRdb to 2019 to 2021). CDR1 SEHNR and CDR2 FQNEAQ are derived from the germline V gene (reference sequence). Trimming removed 8 bases from V and 10 bases from J, leaving 12 bases between the germline ends. From its cysteine to its phenylalanine, the CDR3 spans 12 amino acids. Only the CDR3 region is kept as DNA, spanning 36 bases read in frame from base 1. Receptor libraries were prepared by the immunoSEQ multiplex PCR assay. TCRdb stores this immuneACCESS table with in-frame sequences only. Part of the clones is absent; in the studies checked, under half of the shortfall reflects unresolved V genes, and no reason is known for the rest. The sample profile shows some 130,000 clones; roughly 90% of them were found once. The ten largest make up 2.1% of the sample.

This sequence uses TRBV7-9 and TRBJ1-6, with the D segment identity uncertain. This sequence originates from a woman in her forties or fifties in good health. The specimen was blood. The CDR3 reads as follows: CASGQSLSPLHF. DNA sequence: TGTGCCAGCGGCCAGTCTTTGTCACCCCTCCACTTT.